The present entry profiles one T cell receptor beta chain with its context. Antigen: not known. The assay was immunoSEQ multiplex PCR, and TCRdb's table has in-frame clones only and misses some. This table holds almost 700,000 clones, about 91% found once. These data originate in a study of shared clonotypes between healthy human individuals. Study overall: Three plates each covered CD4 naive and memory; CD8 naive two, CD8 memory one. Study-level results: The donor pool, a small one, limited the genetic and exposure-history diversity represented.

Per germline, CDR1 KGHSH and CDR2 LQKENI. V lost 1 base, J lost 6 bases, and 18 bases lay in between. CDR3 length equals 17 residues. Selected positively for CCR7 and CD45RO-negative, naive CD8 cells excluded terminally differentiated effector memory CD45RA+ cells. The chain uses TRBV18 and TRBJ2-2, with D maybe TRBD2 (5 bases). This sequence was found in a man aged 30-40 years in good health. Sequenced material: naive CD8+ T cells sorted from blood. The CDR3 DNA follows: TGTGCCAGCTCACCACAAGAGGGCTGGGGAATGGCCGGGGAGCTGTTTTTT. This sequence encodes CASSPQEGWGMAGELFF. Full variable domain (outside the CDR3, taken from reference TRBV18 and TRBJ2-2): NAGVMQNPRHLVRRRGQEARLRCSPMKGHSHVYWYRQLPEEGLKFMVYLQKENIIDESGMPKERFSAEFPKEGPSILRIQQVVRGDSAAYFCASSPQEGWGMAGELFFGEGSRLTVL.